Shown below are 26 T cell receptor beta chains from a single sample sequenced in a study of blood T cell repertoires in COVID-19. TCRdb's copy holds only in-frame clones and misses some; the assay was immunoSEQ multiplex PCR. The top ten hold 7% to 7.5% of the sample, which has about 170,000 clones, approximately 84% seen once. Sequenced input: PBMCs or T cells enriched from blood (not recorded which). The receptors come from a woman aged 45 to 65 who had recovered from COVID-19.

The chain employs TRBV6-2 or TRBV6-3 and TRBJ1-5; tentatively, D is TRBD1 (6 bases). The CDR3 contains 15 residues. The V end was cut by 2 bases, the J end by 4 bases, with 12 bases between. From germline, CDR1 is MNHEY and CDR2 SVGEGT. CDR3 region: CASSYEARGNQPQHF. Here the CDR3 DNA reads TGTGCCAGCAGTTACGAGGCCAGGGGAAATCAGCCCCAGCATTTT.

This chain joins TRBV7-6 and TRBJ2-7, with 9 bases aligning to TRBD1. The germline V gene encodes CDR1 SGHVS and CDR2 FNYEAQ. Trimming at V came to 6 bases and at J to 5 bases, leaving 5 bases not matched to a gene. The CDR3 is made up of 13 amino acids. The chain's CDR3 is CASRPGQGHEQYF. Here the CDR3 DNA reads TGTGCCAGCAGACCGGGACAGGGCCACGAGCAGTACTTC.

The chain recombines TRBV5-6 with TRBJ2-1; 15 bases fit TRBD2. Losses at the gene ends were 4 bases for V and 7 bases for J; bases not matched to a gene: 3. Germline V lookup: CDR1 SGHDT, CDR2 YYEEEE. This CDR3 contains 15 residues. In nucleotides, the CDR3 is TGTGCCAGCAGCGGGGGACTAGCGGGAGGAAATGAGCAGTTCTTC. Its protein is CASSGGLAGGNEQFF.

J is TRBJ2-1 and V is TRBV30; TRBD2 matches 10 bases. Germline V gene data show CDR1 as GTSNPN and CDR2 as SVGIG (reference sequence). The CDR3 is 15 amino acids. V was pared by 0 bases and J by 10 bases, with 9 bases of the junction left unmatched. CDR3 nucleotides: TGTGCCTGGAGTGTATTCACTAGCGGGGCGCGAGAGCAGTTCTTC. Translated, it gives CAWSVFTSGAREQFF.

V is TRBV6-5 and J is TRBJ1-5; possible D gene TRBD1, 5 bases. This CDR3 is built from 13 residues. Looked up from germline, CDR1 is MNHEY and CDR2 is SVGAGI. The V end was cut by 7 bases, the J end by 4 bases, with 11 bases between. The CDR3 bases are TGTGCCAGCAACCAGGGAGGAAATCAGCCCCAGCATTTT. Protein product: CASNQGGNQPQHF.

The chain is built from TRBV12-3 or TRBV12-4 and TRBJ2-7, with D possibly being TRBD2 (5 bases). With 3 bases removed from V and 5 bases from J, the gap between germline ends came to 8 bases. CDR3 size: 12 residues. CDR3 DNA: TGTGCCAGCAGTTTTAGCGCCCACGAGCAGTACTTC. This sequence encodes CASSFSAHEQYF.

V gene TRBV6-5 combines with J gene TRBJ2-1; a weak D match, TRBD1 (5 bases). V lost 7 bases to trimming and J lost 2 bases, with 15 bases between them. There are 15 residues in the CDR3. Germline V gene lookup returns CDR1 MNHEY and CDR2 SVGAGI. The CDR3 region is CASIGVPITYNEQFF. CDR3 nucleotide sequence: TGTGCCAGCATAGGGGTGCCTATAACCTACAATGAGCAGTTCTTC.

V usage is TRBV6-5 and J usage is TRBJ1-2; a weak D match, TRBD1 (5 bases). V dropped 6 bases and J dropped 2 bases, with 13 bases sitting between them. Germline V gene sequence: CDR1 MNHEY, CDR2 SVGAGI. This CDR3 has 14 amino acids. The CDR3 is CASRRAGSNYGYTF. In DNA, the CDR3 is TGTGCCAGCAGAAGGGCAGGGTCGAACTATGGCTACACCTTC.

This chain joins TRBV24-1 and TRBJ2-3; D perhaps matches TRBD1 (6 bases). The CDR3 contains 15 residues. V gave up 3 bases and J gave up 6 bases, with 15 bases separating them. The germline V gene encodes CDR1 KGHDR and CDR2 SFDVKD. CDR3 loop: CATSDRDQGSDTQYF. CDR3 nucleotide sequence: TGTGCCACCAGTGATCGGGACCAGGGGTCGGATACGCAGTATTTT.

The rearrangement links TRBV27 to TRBJ2-1; 15 bases match TRBD2. The CDR3 has 13 amino acids. Germline lookup yields CDR1 MNHEY and CDR2 SMNVEV (reference sequence). J gave up 12 bases and V 6 bases, and 3 bases lay outside the gene matches. The CDR3 DNA reads as TGTGCCAGCAGAGGACTAGCGGGAGGGTGGCAGTTCTTC. Translated: CASRGLAGGWQFF.

This clone was picked up a small number of times. The chain recombines TRBV28 with TRBJ1-5; D is perhaps TRBD1 (6 bases). Germline V gene sequence: CDR1 MDHEN, CDR2 SYDVKM. CDR3 length equals 12 residues. V dropped 1 base and J dropped 9 bases, with 7 bases sitting between them. CDR3 DNA: TGTGCCAGCAGTTTATCCAGGGGGCCCCAGCATTTT. This codes for CASSLSRGPQHF.

The V call is TRBV27, the J call TRBJ2-7; 10 bases line up with TRBD2. The CDR3 consists of 14 residues. Germline assignment: CDR1 MNHEY and CDR2 SMNVEV (reference sequence). V was pared by 7 bases and J by 4 bases, with 7 bases of the junction left unmatched. The CDR3 region is CASNPSGRTYEQYF. CDR3 coding DNA: TGTGCCAGCAATCCTAGCGGGAGAACGTACGAGCAGTACTTC.

J is TRBJ2-2 and V is TRBV5-4, with a tentative D call TRBD2 (5 bases). The germline V gene has CDR1 SGHNT and CDR2 YYREEE (reference sequence). Trimming cost V 4 bases and J 5 bases, with 18 bases left between them. CDR3 length equals 16 residues. In DNA form, the CDR3 reads TGTGCCAGCAGCCCAGGCGGAGGTAGAAGAACCGGGGAGCTGTTTTTT. It encodes CASSPGGGRRTGELFF.

CDR3 protein: CASNGYGGVLGDEQFF. CDR3 DNA: TGTGCCAGTAACGGTTACGGGGGAGTATTGGGCGATGAGCAGTTCTTC. The chain combines TRBV19 with TRBJ2-1; tentatively, D is TRBD2 (6 bases). V shed 7 bases and J shed 8 bases, with 24 bases lying between them. Germline V gene sequence: CDR1 LNHDA, CDR2 SQIVND (reference sequence). This CDR3 is built from 16 residues.

The chain joins TRBV6-4 to TRBJ1-5; 12 bases are shared with TRBD1. Germline lookup yields CDR1 MRHNA and CDR2 SNTAGT. V trimming: 4 bases; J trimming: 6 bases; junction bases outside the gene matches: 4. The length of the CDR3 is 15 residues. CDR3: CASSAGTGGSQPQHF. Here the CDR3 DNA reads TGTGCCAGCAGTGCCGGGACAGGGGGCTCTCAGCCCCAGCATTTT.

This chain joins TRBV2 and TRBJ1-3, with no clear D. This CDR3 spans 15 amino acids. V lost 5 bases and J lost 0, with 11 bases in between. Germline CDR1 and CDR2: SNHLY and FYNNEI. The CDR3, as DNA: TGTGCCAGCAGTATAGGAGCGCTCTCTGGAAACACCATATATTTT. As protein: CASSIGALSGNTIYF.

The chain is built from TRBV5-6 and TRBJ1-2, with D hard to call. V lost 0 bases, J lost 5 bases, and 11 bases lay in between. The CDR3 has 14 amino acids. Germline V CDR1 and CDR2: SGHDT, YYEEEE. The CDR3 DNA reads TGTGCCAGCAGCTTGGCCGGGTTAGGATATGGCTACACCTTC. Its protein is CASSLAGLGYGYTF.

The chain carries TRBV5-6 and TRBJ1-2; D is ambiguous. The CDR3 length is 15 residues. The V end lost 4 bases, the J end lost 6 bases, and 19 bases lay between the germline ends. CDR1 is SGHDT, CDR2 YYEEEE, per germline. DNA for the CDR3: TGTGCCAGCAGCGGGAGTTATGGTCACGTTAATGGCTACACCTTC. It is translated as CASSGSYGHVNGYTF.

This clone showed up just once. This sequence joins TRBV6-1 and TRBJ1-3, with 11 bases identical to TRBD1. This CDR3 spans 17 amino acids. Germline V gene lookup returns CDR1 MNHNS and CDR2 SASEGT. The ends lost 3 bases at V and 0 bases at J; junction bases unmatched: 4. In nucleotides, the CDR3 is TGTGCCAGCAGTGACCCGGGACAGGGGGTCTCTGGAAACACCATATATTTT. Translation: CASSDPGQGVSGNTIYF.

The CDR3 nucleotides read TGTGCCAGCAGTTACTCATTTACAGGGACCTACGAGCAGTACTTC. Amino acid sequence: CASSYSFTGTYEQYF. The chain joins TRBV6-5 to TRBJ2-7; TRBD1 is a possible D gene (6 bases). The CDR3 totals 15 residues. Germline V CDR1 and CDR2: MNHEY, SVGAGI. V was pared by 0 bases and J by 2 bases, with 11 bases between.

This clone was seen just once. The chain uses TRBV4-3 and TRBJ2-3; a weak D match, TRBD2 (5 bases). The CDR3 loop spans 16 amino acids. The V end was cut by 0 bases, the J end by 4 bases, with 14 bases between. Germline values: CDR1 LGHNA, CDR2 YSLEER. CDR3 DNA sequence: TGCGCCAGCAGCCAAGACACTAGTGCGGCTTCAGATACGCAGTATTTT. It is translated as CASSQDTSAASDTQYF.

As to this clone: Compared with germline, one end of the junction differs, possibly owing to a read error. This chain uses TRBV6-9 with TRBJ1-2; no firm D call. This CDR3 is built from 9 residues. Germline V gene data show CDR1 as MNHGY and CDR2 as SVAAGI. The CDR3 DNA sequence: TGTGCCAGCAGTCCCGAGGCCCACTTC. Its protein is CASSPEAHF.

This clone came up a few times. This rearrangement joins TRBV27 to TRBJ1-2, with D perhaps TRBD1 (5 bases). The germline CDR1 and CDR2 sequences are MNHEY and SMNVEV (reference sequence). This CDR3 is built from 15 residues. V was trimmed by 2 bases and J by 5 bases, leaving 15 bases between them. CDR3 in amino acids: CASSLPRTIGYGYTF. In nucleotides, the CDR3 is TGTGCCAGCAGTTTACCAAGGACAATTGGGTATGGCTACACCTTC.

Only one count was recorded for this clone. V is TRBV23-1 and J is TRBJ1-2, with TRBD1 identical over 7 bases. TRBV23-1 is known as an ORF, though its function is uncertain. The CDR3 consists of 15 residues. Losses at the gene ends were 4 bases for V and 14 bases for J; bases not matched to a gene: 19. The DNA for the CDR3 is TGCGCCAGCAGTCGACAGGGAGAGCTAGGGGGAATCTTAACCTTC. This codes for CASSRQGELGGILTF.

The chain employs TRBV6-5 and TRBJ2-7; 7 nucleotides align to TRBD1. The junction had 5 bases not matched to a gene; V was cut back by 5 bases and J by 4 bases. There are 13 residues in the CDR3. Germline CDR1 reads MNHEY; CDR2 reads SVGAGI. CDR3 in amino acids: CASSPGQQYEQYF. CDR3 DNA sequence: TGTGCCAGCAGTCCGGGACAGCAATACGAGCAGTACTTC.

The CDR3 DNA follows: TGTGCCAGCAGCCAGTGGCAGGGGCCCAGCGAGCAGTACTTC. Its translation is CASSQWQGPSEQYF. The V and J genes are TRBV14 and TRBJ2-7; possibly TRBD1 for D (6 bases). Trimming stripped 3 bases from V and 6 bases from J, with 15 bases between. CDR3 length equals 14 residues. Germline V CDR1 and CDR2: SGHDN, FVKESK.